The TCR beta chain described here comes from a study of molecular identifiers for immune sequencing clone quantification. With listed TCR primers and previously described methods, bulk TCR libraries were prepared. One entry per CDR3 protein, called by TCRdb with MiXCR from the PCR reads. Of around 300,000 distinct CDR3 sequences in the sample, roughly 24% were seen once. Trimming pared 2 bases from V and 2 bases from J, leaving 8 bases between. This CDR3 has 14 residues. Germline values: CDR1 MNHEY, CDR2 SVGEGT. This clonotype appeared many times. Source material: naive CD8+ T cells from blood, with Jurkat cell RNA spiked in. The subset is: FACS-sorted CD8+CD4-CCR7+CD45RA+ naive T cells. This TCR derives from a human donor in good health. Some libraries in this study had Jurkat cell RNA spiked in. The chain employs TRBV6-2 or TRBV6-3 and TRBJ2-3; no reliable D call. CDR3 sequence reads: CASSYDGNTDTQYF. The DNA for the CDR3 is TGTGCCAGCAGTTACGATGGTAACACAGATACGCAGTATTTT.